What follows are 30 T cell receptor beta chains derived from one specimen sequenced in a study of shared clonotypes between healthy human individuals. This table comes from immunoSEQ multiplex PCR, and its TCRdb copy is limited to in-frame clones, with some not included. The sample lists some 2,400,000 clones, about 94% seen once, with 0.1% to 0.15% in the top ten. The material sequenced was naive CD4+ T cells sorted from blood. The subset denotes: CD45RA+ positively selected. Every receptor here comes from a man aged 18 to 29 in good health.

The rearrangement links TRBV9 to TRBJ2-1; D perhaps matches TRBD2 (5 bases). Looked up from germline, CDR1 is SGDLS and CDR2 is YYNGEE. The V gene lost 0 bases and the J gene lost 7 bases, with 14 bases spanning the gap. The CDR3 extends over 15 amino acids. The CDR3 loop reads CASSVGVAKSNEQFF. DNA for the CDR3: TGTGCCAGCAGCGTAGGGGTAGCGAAGTCGAATGAGCAGTTCTTC.

V and J are TRBV7-9 and TRBJ2-5; TRBD2 aligns across 8 bases. Germline V gene sequence: CDR1 SEHNR, CDR2 FQNEAQ (reference sequence). V lost 5 bases to trimming and J lost 0 bases; unmatched junction nucleotides: 8. This CDR3 comprises 16 residues. The CDR3 sequence is CASSRGRGANQETQYF. In DNA, the CDR3 is TGTGCCAGCAGCCGTGGGCGGGGGGCCAACCAAGAGACCCAGTACTTC.

The J gene is TRBJ2-6, the V gene TRBV7-9; a weak D match, TRBD1 (6 bases). Germline assignment: CDR1 SEHNR and CDR2 FQNEAQ (reference sequence). The CDR3 loop spans 16 amino acids. Trimming removed 5 bases from V and 4 bases from J, with 15 bases in between. Here the CDR3 reads CASSTLTGLGANVLTF. CDR3 nucleotides: TGTGCCAGCAGCACCCTCACAGGGTTAGGGGCCAACGTCCTGACTTTC.

The chain links TRBV28 to TRBJ1-3; 8 nucleotides agree with TRBD1. The junction had 7 bases not matched to a gene; V was cut back by 2 bases and J by 7 bases. Germline assignment: CDR1 MDHEN and CDR2 SYDVKM. This CDR3 has 15 amino acids. For the CDR3, the DNA is TGTGCCAGCAGTTTAGGTTCGACAGGGGCGAACACCATATATTTT. Protein sequence: CASSLGSTGANTIYF.

The table lists this clone with a count of one. V is TRBV5-1 and J is TRBJ2-5; unclear D gene. This CDR3 comprises 12 residues. Trimming cost V 4 bases and J 5 bases, with 9 bases left between them. The germline V gene encodes CDR1 SGHRS and CDR2 YFSETQ. CDR3 residues: CASSPARETQYF. The CDR3 DNA sequence: TGCGCCAGCAGCCCGGCTCGGGAGACCCAGTACTTC.

V and J are TRBV28 and TRBJ2-3; 9 nucleotides match TRBD2. V was clipped by 6 bases and J by 3 bases; unmatched bases: 4. Germline V gene lookup returns CDR1 MDHEN and CDR2 SYDVKM. The CDR3 runs to 14 residues. The CDR3 loop reads CASRAGGPTDTQYF. The CDR3 DNA reads as TGTGCCAGCAGGGCGGGGGGGCCGACAGATACGCAGTATTTT.

This clone turned up a few times. This CDR3 is also generated by other DNA sequences in the sample. The chain employs TRBV5-1 and TRBJ1-1; 8 bases agree with TRBD1. The CDR3 sequence is 14 residues long. Germline V gene data show CDR1 as SGHRS and CDR2 as YFSETQ. After removal of 0 bases from V and 5 bases from J, the junction contained 3 bases not matched to a gene. In DNA form, the CDR3 reads TGCGCCAGCAGCTTGGGCCAGGGGGCGACTGAAGCTTTCTTT. This gives the protein CASSLGQGATEAFF.

This sequence joins TRBV5-6 and TRBJ2-7; D perhaps matches TRBD2 (5 bases). This CDR3 is 14 amino acids long. V was shortened by 2 bases and J by 4 bases, with 13 bases between the two germline ends. Germline CDR1 and CDR2: SGHDT and YYEEEE. The DNA for the CDR3 is TGTGCCAGCAGCTTCCGACTTTCGGGGTACGAGCAGTACTTC. Protein sequence: CASSFRLSGYEQYF. The full variable domain, with the rest looked up from reference TRBV5-6 and TRBJ2-7, is DAGVTQSPTHLIKTRGQQVTLRCSPKSGHDTVSWYQQALGQGPQFIFQYYEEEERQRGNFPDRFSGHQFPNYSSELNVNALLLGDSALYLCASSFRLSGYEQYFGPGTRLTVT.

The CDR3 region has the DNA TGTGCCTGGAGTGTAGGAGGGGGTTACGAGCAGTACTTC. Protein: CAWSVGGGYEQYF. This chain links TRBV30 with TRBJ2-7, with D tentatively TRBD1 or TRBD2 (6 bases each). Germline lookup yields CDR1 GTSNPN and CDR2 SVGIG (reference sequence). The CDR3 has 13 residues. Trimming left V 0 bases short and J 4 bases short, with 10 bases between.

The rearrangement joins TRBV7-2 to TRBJ2-7, with 7 nucleotides matching TRBD2. This CDR3 has 16 residues. Germline V gene sequence: CDR1 SGHTA, CDR2 FQGNSA. V gave up 0 bases and J gave up 0 bases; unmatched junction bases: 5. The CDR3 coding sequence is TGTGCCAGCAGCTTAGCGCCAGCGGGGAGCTCCTACGAGCAGTACTTC. Translation: CASSLAPAGSSYEQYF.

The chain has TRBV2 and TRBJ2-1, with 7 bases identical to TRBD2. Looked up from germline, CDR1 is SNHLY and CDR2 is FYNNEI. J was trimmed by 6 bases and V by 6 bases; bases with no gene match: 5. This CDR3 is built from 13 residues. CDR3 residues: CASRAAGVNEQFF. CDR3 coding DNA: TGTGCCAGCAGGGCGGCGGGGGTCAATGAGCAGTTCTTC.

In its sample, this clone was seen a few times. V and J are TRBV6-5 and TRBJ1-2, with D uncertain. CDR1 and CDR2 from the germline V gene are MNHEY and SVGAGI. V lost 9 bases to trimming and J lost 5 bases, with 13 bases between them. The CDR3 length is 12 residues. The CDR3 DNA follows: TGTGCCAGGACCCCCCCGGCATATGGCTACACCTTC. Translated: CARTPPAYGYTF.

This chain joins TRBV5-4 and TRBJ1-3, with 8 nucleotides matching TRBD1. The ends lost 4 bases at V and 9 bases at J; junction bases unmatched: 15. CDR1 SGHNT and CDR2 YYREEE come from the germline V gene (reference sequence). The CDR3 is made up of 16 amino acids. The CDR3 sequence: CASSLKTGDGLRTIYF. DNA for the CDR3: TGTGCCAGCAGCCTCAAGACAGGGGATGGCCTTCGCACCATATATTTT.

The chain carries TRBV5-1 and TRBJ2-5; 8 bases agree with TRBD2. The CDR3 runs to 16 residues. Trimming took 0 bases from V and 2 from J; bases not matched to a gene: 6. Germline loops: CDR1 SGHRS, CDR2 YFSETQ. CDR3 in amino acids: CASSLEAAGGQETQYF. Here the CDR3 DNA reads TGCGCCAGCAGCTTGGAGGCCGCGGGGGGACAAGAGACCCAGTACTTC.

The gene calls are TRBV5-1 and TRBJ1-1, with 7 bases matching TRBD1. Germline V gene lookup returns CDR1 SGHRS and CDR2 YFSETQ. The CDR3 is made up of 16 amino acids. Unmatched junction bases numbered 7, after V lost 1 base and J lost 1 base. The CDR3 region has the DNA TGCGCCAGCAGCTTGCGGGGGACAGACCAGAACACTGAAGCTTTCTTT. It codes for CASSLRGTDQNTEAFF. The full variable domain, rest sourced from reference TRBV5-1 and TRBJ1-1, is KAGVTQTPRYLIKTRGQQVTLSCSPISGHRSVSWYQQTPGQGLQFLFEYFSETQRNKGNFPGRFSGRQFSNSRSEMNVSTLELGDSALYLCASSLRGTDQNTEAFFGQGTRLTVV.

Only one count was recorded for this clone. This chain connects TRBV5-1 to TRBJ2-7; D uncertain. This CDR3 is 14 amino acids long. Germline-derived CDR1 and CDR2 are SGHRS and YFSETQ. Trimming shortened V by 4 bases and J by 0 bases, and 11 bases separated the two germline ends. The CDR3 region has the DNA TGCGCCAGCAGCAAGGAACCCGGCTCCTACGAGCAGTACTTC. Its protein is CASSKEPGSYEQYF.

The V gene is TRBV11-2, the J gene TRBJ2-7; a weak D match, TRBD1 (5 bases). Germline lookup yields CDR1 SGHAT and CDR2 FQNNGV. Trimming took 3 bases from V and 5 from J, leaving 11 bases between them. This CDR3 contains 13 residues. The CDR3 coding sequence is TGTGCCAGCAGCTTTTATCTAGGGGACGAGCAGTACTTC. Translation: CASSFYLGDEQYF.

V gene TRBV28 combines with J gene TRBJ1-5, with D tentatively TRBD1 (5 bases). The CDR3 consists of 13 residues. V shed 6 bases and J shed 1 base, with 7 bases lying between them. Germline-derived CDR1 and CDR2 are MDHEN and SYDVKM. Here the CDR3 DNA reads TGTGCCAGCAGGGAGGGGAGCAATCAGCCCCAGCATTTT. Its protein product is CASREGSNQPQHF.

The gene calls are TRBV25-1 and TRBJ2-7, with D uncertain. This CDR3 contains 14 residues. V shed 2 bases and J shed 0 bases, with 8 bases lying between them. CDR1 MGHDK and CDR2 SYGVNS come from the germline V gene. In DNA form, the CDR3 reads TGTGCCAGCAGTGAACAGGTTAACTCCTACGAGCAGTACTTC. Translating it yields CASSEQVNSYEQYF.

The rearrangement joins TRBV7-3 to TRBJ2-2, with unresolved D. V was trimmed by 4 bases and J by 7 bases, leaving 7 bases between them. The CDR3 extends over 12 amino acids. Germline V gene data show CDR1 as SGHTA and CDR2 as FQGTGA. This chain's CDR3 is CASSSPGGELFF. The CDR3 DNA reads as TGTGCCAGCAGCTCGCCTGGCGGGGAGCTGTTTTTT. Supplemented by reference TRBV7-3 and TRBJ2-2, the full variable domain reads GAGVSQTPSNKVTEKGKYVELRCDPISGHTALYWYRQSLGQGPEFLIYFQGTGAADDSGLPNDRFFAVRPEGSVSTLKIQRTERGDSAVYLCASSSPGGELFFGEGSRLTVL.

The chain recombines TRBV25-1 with TRBJ2-2; D is uncertain. Germline CDR1 is MGHDK and CDR2 is SYGVNS. The CDR3 sequence is 18 residues long. V was trimmed by 5 bases and J by 0 bases, leaving 19 bases between them. CDR3 sequence: CASSSPVGPTANTGELFF. The CDR3, as DNA: TGTGCCAGCAGTTCCCCCGTCGGCCCCACGGCGAACACCGGGGAGCTGTTTTTT. The full variable domain, rest sourced from reference TRBV25-1 and TRBJ2-2, is EADIYQTPRYLVIGTGKKITLECSQTMGHDKMYWYQQDPGMELHLIHYSYGVNSTEKGDLSSESTVSRIRTEHFPLTLESARPSHTSQYLCASSSPVGPTANTGELFFGEGSRLTVL.

This chain uses TRBV2 with TRBJ2-1; D gene uncertain. Trimming took off 6 bases at V and 6 bases at J, with 15 bases between the two ends. The CDR3 has 14 amino acids. Germline-derived CDR1 and CDR2 are SNHLY and FYNNEI. In DNA, the CDR3 is TGTGCCAGCAGAAACTTCGCGATGGGCAATGAGCAGTTCTTC. This encodes CASRNFAMGNEQFF.

This clone was counted a single time. This chain uses TRBV2 with TRBJ2-5; 10 bases agree with TRBD2. Germline trimming cut 5 bases from V and 4 bases from J; bases unmatched to any gene: 7. Germline CDR1 reads SNHLY; CDR2 reads FYNNEI. This CDR3 is built from 15 residues. This chain's CDR3 is CASSLLAGRGETQYF. The CDR3 coding sequence is TGTGCCAGCAGTCTACTAGCGGGGAGGGGAGAGACCCAGTACTTC.

The rearrangement joins TRBV6-5 to TRBJ2-6; D call uncertain. The V and J ends lost 5 bases and 10 bases respectively, with 18 bases between them. The CDR3 sequence is 15 residues long. Per germline, CDR1 MNHEY and CDR2 SVGAGI. This CDR3 reads CASSPSSRGGNVLTF. In DNA form, the CDR3 reads TGTGCCAGCAGTCCCTCATCTAGAGGTGGTAACGTCCTGACTTTC.

The chain has TRBV5-1 and TRBJ1-6, with TRBD1 matching 8 bases. The CDR3 has 15 amino acids. Germline V gene sequence: CDR1 SGHRS, CDR2 YFSETQ. V lost 0 bases to trimming and J lost 7 bases; unmatched junction nucleotides: 3. The CDR3 sequence: CASSLDDRGNSPLHF. The CDR3 region has the DNA TGCGCCAGCAGCTTGGATGACAGGGGAAATTCACCCCTCCACTTT.

The chain's CDR3 is CASRRVVGANVLTF. Written as DNA, the CDR3 is TGTGCCAGCAGACGGGTAGTGGGGGCCAACGTCCTGACTTTC. This chain joins TRBV6-5 and TRBJ2-6, with D hard to call. The CDR3 runs 14 residues. The ends were cut back, 6 bases at V and 4 bases at J, with 10 bases in the middle. CDR1 MNHEY and CDR2 SVGAGI come from the germline V gene.

This chain links TRBV6-5 with TRBJ2-6; 7 bases are shared with TRBD1. The CDR3 spans 14 residues. Germline CDR1 MNHEY, CDR2 SVGAGI. J was trimmed by 0 bases and V by 10 bases; bases with no gene match: 3. The CDR3 loop is CATGQTSGANVLTF. DNA for the CDR3: TGTGCCACGGGACAGACCTCTGGGGCCAACGTCCTGACTTTC.

V is TRBV5-6 and J is TRBJ2-7; TRBD2 might be the D (6 bases). Deletions cut 4 bases from V and 3 bases from J, with 11 bases between. This CDR3 spans 13 amino acids. Germline V CDR1 and CDR2: SGHDT, YYEEEE. Here the CDR3 reads CASSRRGVYEQYF. CDR3 coding DNA: TGTGCCAGCAGCCGCCGCGGGGTCTACGAGCAGTACTTC.

The J gene is TRBJ2-6, the V gene TRBV19, with D maybe TRBD1 (6 bases). CDR3 length: 16 amino acids. In germline, CDR1 is LNHDA, CDR2 SQIVND (reference sequence). V shed 6 bases and J shed 0 bases, with 12 bases lying between them. CDR3 bases: TGTGCCAGTAGACAACCAGGGGACTCTGGGGCCAACGTCCTGACTTTC. This sequence encodes CASRQPGDSGANVLTF.

The CDR3 sequence is CASSFAPRETQYF. CDR3 nucleotides: TGTGCCAGCAGCTTCGCTCCCCGGGAGACCCAGTACTTC. The V gene is TRBV7-2, the J gene TRBJ2-5; D unresolved. Germline-derived CDR1 and CDR2 are SGHTA and FQGNSA. V dropped 3 bases and J dropped 5 bases, with 10 bases sitting between them. This CDR3 region has 13 residues.